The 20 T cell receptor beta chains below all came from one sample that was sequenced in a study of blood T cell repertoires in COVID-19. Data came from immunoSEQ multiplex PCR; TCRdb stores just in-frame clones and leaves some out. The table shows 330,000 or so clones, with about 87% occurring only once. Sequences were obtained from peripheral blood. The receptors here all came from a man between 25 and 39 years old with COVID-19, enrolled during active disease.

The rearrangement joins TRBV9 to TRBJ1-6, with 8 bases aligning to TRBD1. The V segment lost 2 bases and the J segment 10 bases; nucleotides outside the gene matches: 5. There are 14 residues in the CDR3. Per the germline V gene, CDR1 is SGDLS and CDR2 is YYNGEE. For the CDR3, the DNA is TGTGCCAGCAGCGTCGGACAGGGTGGGTCACCCCTCCACTTT. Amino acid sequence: CASSVGQGGSPLHF.

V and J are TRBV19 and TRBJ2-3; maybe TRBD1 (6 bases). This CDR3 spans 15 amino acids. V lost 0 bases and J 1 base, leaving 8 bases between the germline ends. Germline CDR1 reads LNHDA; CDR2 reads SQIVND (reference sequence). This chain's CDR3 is CASSIDRGRTDTQYF. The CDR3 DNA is TGTGCCAGTAGTATAGACAGGGGTCGCACAGATACGCAGTATTTT.

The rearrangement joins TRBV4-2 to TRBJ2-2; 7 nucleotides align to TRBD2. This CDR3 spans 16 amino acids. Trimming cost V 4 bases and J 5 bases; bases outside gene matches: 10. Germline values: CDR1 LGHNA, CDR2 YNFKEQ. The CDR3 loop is CASSPTAGELTGELFF. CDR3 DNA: TGTGCCAGCAGCCCAACGGCGGGAGAGTTGACCGGGGAGCTGTTTTTT.

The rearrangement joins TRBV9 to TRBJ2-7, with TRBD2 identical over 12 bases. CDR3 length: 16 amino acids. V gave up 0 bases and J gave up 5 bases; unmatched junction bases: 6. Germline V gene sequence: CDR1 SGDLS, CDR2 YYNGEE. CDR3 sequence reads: CASSVGRLAGEHEQYF. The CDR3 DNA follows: TGTGCCAGCAGCGTAGGGAGACTAGCGGGAGAACACGAGCAGTACTTC.

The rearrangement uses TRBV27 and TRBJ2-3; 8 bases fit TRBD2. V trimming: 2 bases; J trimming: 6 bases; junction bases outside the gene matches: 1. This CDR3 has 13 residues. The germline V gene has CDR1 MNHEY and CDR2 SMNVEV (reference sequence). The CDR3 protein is CASSLTGGDTQYF. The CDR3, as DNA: TGTGCCAGCAGTTTAACGGGAGGGGATACGCAGTATTTT.

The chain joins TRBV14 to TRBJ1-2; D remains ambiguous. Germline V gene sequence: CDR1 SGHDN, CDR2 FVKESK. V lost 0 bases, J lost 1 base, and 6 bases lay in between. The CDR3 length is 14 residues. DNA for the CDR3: TGTGCCAGCAGCCAAGAAAACAGTAACTATGGCTACACCTTC. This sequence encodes CASSQENSNYGYTF.

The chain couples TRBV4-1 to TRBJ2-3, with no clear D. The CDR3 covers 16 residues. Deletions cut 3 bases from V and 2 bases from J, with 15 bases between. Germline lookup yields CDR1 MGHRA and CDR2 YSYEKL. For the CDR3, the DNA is TGCGCCAGCAGCCATTCAACACCACCGTTCACAGATACGCAGTATTTT. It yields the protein CASSHSTPPFTDTQYF.

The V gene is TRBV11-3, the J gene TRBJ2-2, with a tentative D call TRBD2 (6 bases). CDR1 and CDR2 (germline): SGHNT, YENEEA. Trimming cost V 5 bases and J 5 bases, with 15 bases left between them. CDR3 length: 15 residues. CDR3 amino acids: CASSQAGKGTGELFF. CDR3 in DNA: TGTGCCAGCAGCCAGGCGGGGAAGGGGACCGGGGAGCTGTTTTTT.

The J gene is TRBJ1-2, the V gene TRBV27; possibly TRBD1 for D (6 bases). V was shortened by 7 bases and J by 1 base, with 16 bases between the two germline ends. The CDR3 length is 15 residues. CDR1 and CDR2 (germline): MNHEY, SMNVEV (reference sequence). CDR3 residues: CASKPLSGDNYGYTF. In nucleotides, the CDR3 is TGTGCCAGCAAGCCCCTTTCAGGGGATAACTATGGCTACACCTTC.

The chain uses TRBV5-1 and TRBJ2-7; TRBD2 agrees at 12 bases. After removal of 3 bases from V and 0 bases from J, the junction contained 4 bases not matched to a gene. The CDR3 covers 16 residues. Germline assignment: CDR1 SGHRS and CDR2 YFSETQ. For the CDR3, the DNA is TGCGCCAGCAGCTACGGACTAGCGGGAAACTCCTACGAGCAGTACTTC. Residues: CASSYGLAGNSYEQYF.

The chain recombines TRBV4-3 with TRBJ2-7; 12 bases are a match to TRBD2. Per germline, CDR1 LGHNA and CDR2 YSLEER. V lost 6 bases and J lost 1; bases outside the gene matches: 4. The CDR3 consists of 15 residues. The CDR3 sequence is CASSSSGGGSYEQYF. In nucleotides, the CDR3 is TGCGCCAGCAGTTCTAGCGGGGGGGGATCCTACGAGCAGTACTTC.

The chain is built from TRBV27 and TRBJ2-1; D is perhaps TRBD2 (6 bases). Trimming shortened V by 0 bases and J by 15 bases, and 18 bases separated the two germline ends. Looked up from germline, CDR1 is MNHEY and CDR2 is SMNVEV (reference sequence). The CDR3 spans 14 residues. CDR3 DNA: TGTGCCAGCAGTTTATCCATGACGGGGGAGGCCTTGTTCTTC. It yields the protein CASSLSMTGEALFF.

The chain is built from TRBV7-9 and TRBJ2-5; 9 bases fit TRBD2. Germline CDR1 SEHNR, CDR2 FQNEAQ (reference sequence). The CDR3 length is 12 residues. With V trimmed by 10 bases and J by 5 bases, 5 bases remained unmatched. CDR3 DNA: TGTGCCACCCCGGCGGGGGGGGAGACCCAGTACTTC. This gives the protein CATPAGGETQYF.

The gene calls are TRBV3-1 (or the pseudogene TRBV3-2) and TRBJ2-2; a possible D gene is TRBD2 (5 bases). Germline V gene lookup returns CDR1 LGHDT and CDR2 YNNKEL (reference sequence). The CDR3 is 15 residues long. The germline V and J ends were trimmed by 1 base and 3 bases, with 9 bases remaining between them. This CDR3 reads CASSQGEGYTGELFF. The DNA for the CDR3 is TGTGCCAGCAGCCAAGGCGAGGGCTACACCGGGGAGCTGTTTTTT.

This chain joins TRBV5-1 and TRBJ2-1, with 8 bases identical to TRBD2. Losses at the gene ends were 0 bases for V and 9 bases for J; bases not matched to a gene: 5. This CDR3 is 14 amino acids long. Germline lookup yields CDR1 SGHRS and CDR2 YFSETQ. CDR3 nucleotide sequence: TGCGCCAGCAGCTTGGGCGGGAGGACGGGTGAGCAGTTCTTC. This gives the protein CASSLGGRTGEQFF.

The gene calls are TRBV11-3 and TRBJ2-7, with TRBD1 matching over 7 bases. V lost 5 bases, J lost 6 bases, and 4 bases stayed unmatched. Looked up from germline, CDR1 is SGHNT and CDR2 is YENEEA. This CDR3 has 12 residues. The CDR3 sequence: CASSPRQGEQYF. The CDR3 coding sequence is TGTGCCAGCAGCCCAAGACAGGGCGAGCAGTACTTC.

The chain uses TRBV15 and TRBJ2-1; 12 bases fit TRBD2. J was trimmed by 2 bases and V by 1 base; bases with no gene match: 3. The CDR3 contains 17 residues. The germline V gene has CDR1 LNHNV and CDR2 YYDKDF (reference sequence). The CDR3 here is CATSRGRTSGAYNEQFF. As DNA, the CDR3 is TGTGCCACCAGCAGAGGACGGACTAGCGGGGCCTACAATGAGCAGTTCTTC.

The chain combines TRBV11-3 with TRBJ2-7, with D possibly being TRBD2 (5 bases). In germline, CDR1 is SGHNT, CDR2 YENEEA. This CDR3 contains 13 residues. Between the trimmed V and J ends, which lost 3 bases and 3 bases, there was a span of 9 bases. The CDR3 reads CASSFHAGYEQYF. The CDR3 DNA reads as TGTGCCAGCAGCTTTCATGCGGGCTACGAGCAGTACTTC.

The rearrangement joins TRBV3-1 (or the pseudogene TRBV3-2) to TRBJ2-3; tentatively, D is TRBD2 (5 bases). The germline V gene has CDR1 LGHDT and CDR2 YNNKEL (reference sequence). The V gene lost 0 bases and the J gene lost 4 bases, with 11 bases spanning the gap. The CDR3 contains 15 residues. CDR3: CASSQDLGLSDTQYF. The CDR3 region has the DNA TGTGCCAGCAGCCAAGATTTAGGACTGTCAGATACGCAGTATTTT.

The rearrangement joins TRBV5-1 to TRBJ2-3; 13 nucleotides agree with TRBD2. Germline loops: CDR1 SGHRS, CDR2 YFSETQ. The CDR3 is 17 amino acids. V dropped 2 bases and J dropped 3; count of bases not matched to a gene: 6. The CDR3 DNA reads TGCGCCAGCAGCTTTACACTAGCGGGGGGGCCTACAGATACGCAGTATTTT. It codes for CASSFTLAGGPTDTQYF.